This T cell receptor (beta chain) is from a study of blood T cell repertoires in COVID-19. Study at large: In each case, the material was cDNA or gDNA derived from T cells, B-cell-depleted T cells, or PBMCs.

Profiled with immunoSEQ multiplex PCR; TCRdb holds only in-frame clones, not every one. The table lists more than 100,000 clones, 85% to 90% of them singletons. The clonotype originates from a man of 80 years or more with acute or convalescent COVID-19. The material sequenced was peripheral blood.

Here the CDR3 reads CASSLAGTDNSPLHF. The CDR3 DNA sequence: TGTGCCAGCAGCTTGGCCGGGACAGATAATTCACCCCTCCACTTT. The rearrangement joins TRBV5-5 to TRBJ1-6; 7 nucleotides match TRBD1. The CDR3 totals 15 residues. CDR1 is SGHKS and CDR2 is YYEKEE in the germline V gene (reference sequence). V was pared by 0 bases and J by 5 bases, with 2 bases of the junction left unmatched.